The following is a T cell receptor beta chain sequence with its context. This record comes from a study of blood T cells in healthy people across ages. It was with a sample-barcoded 5' primer and a J-beta primer mix that a second PCR of about 6 to 12 cycles was run. TCRdb fed the 5' RACE reads into MiXCR, producing one record per CDR3 protein. The data hold 380,000 or so distinct CDR3 sequences, with 45% to 60% observed a single time. Input material: blood. This receptor was taken from a man aged 55 to 70 in good health.

The CDR3 region is CASSLGLDLKVSSYNEQFF. The CDR3 DNA reads TGTGCCAGCAGCTTAGGGCTAGATCTGAAGGTTAGCTCCTACAATGAGCAGTTCTTC. The V call is TRBV7-9, the J call TRBJ2-1; D gene uncertain. The CDR3 is 19 residues long. V was shortened by 1 base and J by 0 bases, with 19 bases between the two germline ends. CDR1 and CDR2 (germline): SEHNR, FQNEAQ (reference sequence).